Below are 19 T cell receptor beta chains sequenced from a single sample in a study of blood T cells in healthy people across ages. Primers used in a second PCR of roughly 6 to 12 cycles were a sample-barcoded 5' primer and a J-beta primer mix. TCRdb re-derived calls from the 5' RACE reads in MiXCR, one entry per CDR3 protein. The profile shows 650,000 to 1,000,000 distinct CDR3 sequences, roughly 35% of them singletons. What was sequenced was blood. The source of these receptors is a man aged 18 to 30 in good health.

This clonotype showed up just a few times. The CDR3 protein is CASSPNRWSYEQYF. DNA for the CDR3: TGTGCCAGCAGCCCCAACAGGTGGAGCTACGAGCAGTACTTC. This rearrangement joins TRBV7-2 to TRBJ2-7, with D perhaps matching TRBD1 (5 bases). V dropped 5 bases and J dropped 3 bases, with 14 bases sitting between them. Germline V gives CDR1 SGHTA, CDR2 FQGNSA. CDR3 size: 14 residues.

The CDR3 DNA reads as TGTGCCAGCAGCGATGACGCAGGAATAACCGGGGAGCTGTTTTTT. It codes for CASSDDAGITGELFF. The chain has TRBV2 and TRBJ2-2; D unresolved. The germline CDR1 and CDR2 sequences are SNHLY and FYNNEI. Trimming cost V 6 bases and J 5 bases, with 16 bases left between them. This CDR3 is 15 amino acids long. The full variable domain, with the rest looked up from reference TRBV2 and TRBJ2-2, is EPEVTQTPSHQVTQMGQEVILRCVPISNHLYFYWYRQILGQKVEFLVSFYNNEISEKSEIFDDQFSVERPDGSNFTLKIRSTKLEDSAMYFCASSDDAGITGELFFGEGSRLTVL.

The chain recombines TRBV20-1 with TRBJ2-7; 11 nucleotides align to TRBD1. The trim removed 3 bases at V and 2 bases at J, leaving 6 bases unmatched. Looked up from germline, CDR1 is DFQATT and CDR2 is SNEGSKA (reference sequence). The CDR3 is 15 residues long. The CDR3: CSASDTGQGAYEQYF. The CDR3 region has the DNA TGCAGTGCTAGCGACACGGGACAGGGGGCCTACGAGCAGTACTTC.

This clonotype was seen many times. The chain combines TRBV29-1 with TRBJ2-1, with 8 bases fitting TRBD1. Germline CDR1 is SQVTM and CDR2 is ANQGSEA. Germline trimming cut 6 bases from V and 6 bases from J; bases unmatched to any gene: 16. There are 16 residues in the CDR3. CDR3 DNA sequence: TGCAGCGTCGACGACTGGGTGGACAGGGCGGGCAATGAGCAGTTCTTC. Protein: CSVDDWVDRAGNEQFF.

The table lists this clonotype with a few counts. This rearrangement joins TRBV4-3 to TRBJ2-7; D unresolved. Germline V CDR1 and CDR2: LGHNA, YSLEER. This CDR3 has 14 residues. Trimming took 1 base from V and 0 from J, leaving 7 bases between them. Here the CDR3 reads CASSQGMTSYEQYF. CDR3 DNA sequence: TGCGCCAGCAGCCAAGGTATGACCTCCTACGAGCAGTACTTC.

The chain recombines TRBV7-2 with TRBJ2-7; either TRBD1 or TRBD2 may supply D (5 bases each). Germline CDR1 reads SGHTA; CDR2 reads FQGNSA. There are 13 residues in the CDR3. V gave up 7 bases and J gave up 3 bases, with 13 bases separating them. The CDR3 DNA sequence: TGTGCCAGCAACCTGGGACGGAACTACGAGCAGTACTTC. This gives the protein CASNLGRNYEQYF.

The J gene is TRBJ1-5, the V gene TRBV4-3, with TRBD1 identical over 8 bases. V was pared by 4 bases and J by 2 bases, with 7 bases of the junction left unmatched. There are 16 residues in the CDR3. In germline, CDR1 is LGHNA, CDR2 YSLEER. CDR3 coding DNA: TGCGCCAGCAGCCTGAGTTTGGGACAGGGCAATCAGCCCCAGCATTTT. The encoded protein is CASSLSLGQGNQPQHF.

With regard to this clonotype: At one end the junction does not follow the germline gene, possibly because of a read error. This chain's CDR3 is CASSTGAYKQYF. As DNA, the CDR3 is TGTGCCAGCAGTACAGGGGCCTACAAGCAGTACTTC. The chain uses TRBV12-3 or TRBV12-4 and TRBJ2-7, with 7 bases fitting TRBD1. The CDR3 has 12 amino acids.

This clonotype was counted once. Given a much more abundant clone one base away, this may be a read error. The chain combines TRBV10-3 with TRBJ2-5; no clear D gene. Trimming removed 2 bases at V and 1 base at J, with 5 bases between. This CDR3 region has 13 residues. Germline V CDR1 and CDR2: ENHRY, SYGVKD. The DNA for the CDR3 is TGTGCCATCAGTGAGGGACCCCAAGAGACCCAGTACTTC. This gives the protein CAISEGPQETQYF.

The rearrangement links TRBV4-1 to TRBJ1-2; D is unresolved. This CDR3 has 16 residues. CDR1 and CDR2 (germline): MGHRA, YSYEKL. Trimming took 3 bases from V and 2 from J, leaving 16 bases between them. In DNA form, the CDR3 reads TGCGCCAGCAGCCACCCCACCGGCAGGAAGAACTATGGCTACACCTTC. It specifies CASSHPTGRKNYGYTF.

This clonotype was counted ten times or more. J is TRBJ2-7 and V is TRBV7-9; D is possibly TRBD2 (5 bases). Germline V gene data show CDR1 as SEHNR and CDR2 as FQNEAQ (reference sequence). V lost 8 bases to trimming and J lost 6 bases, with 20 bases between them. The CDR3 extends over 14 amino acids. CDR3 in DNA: TGTGCCAGCGCACCCCGGGAAAGACGGGGCGAGCAGTACTTC. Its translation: CASAPRERRGEQYF.

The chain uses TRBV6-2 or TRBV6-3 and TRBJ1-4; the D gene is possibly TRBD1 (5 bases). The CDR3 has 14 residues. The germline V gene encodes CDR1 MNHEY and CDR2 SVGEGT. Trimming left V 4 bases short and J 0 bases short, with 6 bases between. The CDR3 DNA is TGTGCCAGCAGTTGGGGGACAACTAATGAAAAACTGTTTTTT. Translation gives CASSWGTTNEKLFF.

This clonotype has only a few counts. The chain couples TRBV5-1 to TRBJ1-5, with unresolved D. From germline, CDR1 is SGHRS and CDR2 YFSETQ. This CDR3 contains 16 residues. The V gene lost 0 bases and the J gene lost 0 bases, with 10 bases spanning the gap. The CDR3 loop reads CASSLEGLNSNQPQHF. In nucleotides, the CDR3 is TGCGCCAGCAGCTTGGAGGGCCTGAATAGCAATCAGCCCCAGCATTTT.

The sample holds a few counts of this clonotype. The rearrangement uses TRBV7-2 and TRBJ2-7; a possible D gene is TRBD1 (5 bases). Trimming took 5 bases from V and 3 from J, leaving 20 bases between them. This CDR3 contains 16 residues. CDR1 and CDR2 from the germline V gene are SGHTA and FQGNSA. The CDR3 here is CASSLRQTANFYEQYF. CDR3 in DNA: TGTGCCAGCAGCCTTCGGCAGACAGCGAACTTCTACGAGCAGTACTTC.

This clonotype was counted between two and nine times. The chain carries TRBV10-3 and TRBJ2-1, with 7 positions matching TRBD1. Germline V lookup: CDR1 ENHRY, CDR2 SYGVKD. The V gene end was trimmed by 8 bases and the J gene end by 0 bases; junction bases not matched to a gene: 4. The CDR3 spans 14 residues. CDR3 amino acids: CAIEGDSSYNEQFF. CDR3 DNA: TGTGCCATCGAGGGGGACAGCTCCTACAATGAGCAGTTCTTC.

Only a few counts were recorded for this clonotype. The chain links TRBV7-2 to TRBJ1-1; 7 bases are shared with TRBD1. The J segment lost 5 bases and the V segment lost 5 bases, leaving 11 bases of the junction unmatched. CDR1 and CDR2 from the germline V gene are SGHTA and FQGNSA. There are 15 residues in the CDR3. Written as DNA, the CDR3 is TGTGCCAGCAGCCTGCTGAGGGGGCGGGGAACTGAAGCTTTCTTT. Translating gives CASSLLRGRGTEAFF.

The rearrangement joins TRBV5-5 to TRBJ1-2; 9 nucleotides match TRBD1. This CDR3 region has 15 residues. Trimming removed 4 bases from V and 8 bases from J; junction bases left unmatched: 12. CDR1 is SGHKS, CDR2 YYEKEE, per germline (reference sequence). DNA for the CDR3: TGTGCCAGCAGCGTCGCCGGGACAGGGATACGAGGCTACACCTTC. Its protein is CASSVAGTGIRGYTF.

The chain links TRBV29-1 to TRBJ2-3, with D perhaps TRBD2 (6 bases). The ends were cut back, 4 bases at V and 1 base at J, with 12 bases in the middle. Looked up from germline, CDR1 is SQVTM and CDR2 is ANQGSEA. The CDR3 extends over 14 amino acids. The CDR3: CSVGFSGRTDTQYF. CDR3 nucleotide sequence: TGCAGCGTTGGTTTTAGCGGTCGCACAGATACGCAGTATTTT.

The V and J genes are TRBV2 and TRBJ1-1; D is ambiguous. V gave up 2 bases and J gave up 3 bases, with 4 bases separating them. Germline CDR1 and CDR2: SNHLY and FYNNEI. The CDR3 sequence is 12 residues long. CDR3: CASSEPYTEAFF. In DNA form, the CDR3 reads TGTGCCAGCAGTGAACCCTACACTGAAGCTTTCTTT.